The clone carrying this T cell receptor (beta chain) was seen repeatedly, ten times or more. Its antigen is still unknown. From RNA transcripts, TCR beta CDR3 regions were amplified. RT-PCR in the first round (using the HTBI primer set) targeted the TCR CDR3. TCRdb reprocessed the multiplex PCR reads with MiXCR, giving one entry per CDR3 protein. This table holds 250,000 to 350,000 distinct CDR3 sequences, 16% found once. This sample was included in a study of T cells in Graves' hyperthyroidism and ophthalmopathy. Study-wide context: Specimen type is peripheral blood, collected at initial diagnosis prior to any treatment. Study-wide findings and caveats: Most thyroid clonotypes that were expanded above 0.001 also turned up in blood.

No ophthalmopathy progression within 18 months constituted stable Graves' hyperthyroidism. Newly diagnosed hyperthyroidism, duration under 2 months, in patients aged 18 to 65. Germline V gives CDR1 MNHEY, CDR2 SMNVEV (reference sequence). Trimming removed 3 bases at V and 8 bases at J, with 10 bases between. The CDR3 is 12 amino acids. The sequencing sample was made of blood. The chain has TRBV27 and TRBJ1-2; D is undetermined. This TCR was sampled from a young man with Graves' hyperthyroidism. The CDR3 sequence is CASSFGEGGYTF. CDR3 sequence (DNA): TGTGCCAGCAGTTTTGGGGAAGGGGGCTACACCTTC.